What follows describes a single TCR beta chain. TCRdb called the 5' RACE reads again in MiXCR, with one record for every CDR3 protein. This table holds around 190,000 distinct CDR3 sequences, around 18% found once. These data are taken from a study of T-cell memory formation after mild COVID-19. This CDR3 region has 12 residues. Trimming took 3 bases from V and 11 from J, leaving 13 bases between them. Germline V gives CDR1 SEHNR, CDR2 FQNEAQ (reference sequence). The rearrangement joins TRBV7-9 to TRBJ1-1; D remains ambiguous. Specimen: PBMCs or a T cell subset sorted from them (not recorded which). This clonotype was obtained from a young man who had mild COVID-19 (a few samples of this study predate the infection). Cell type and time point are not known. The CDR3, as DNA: TGTGCCAGCAGCTTTGACACCGAAACGGCTTTCTTT. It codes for CASSFDTETAFF.